These 31 T cell receptor beta chains originate from one sample sequenced in a study of CD8+ T cells in alopecia areata. Treatment here: oral pan-JAK inhibitor, 5-10 mg twice daily. Extracted RNA was reverse transcribed, and the resulting cDNA served as sequencing template. The repertoire was sequenced with immunoSEQ multiplex PCR; TCRdb's copy has only in-frame clones and lacks some. The sample has approximately 220,000 clones, less than 45% seen once. This specimen was CD4+ T cells sorted from blood, taken at roughly week 30, from a patient treated with tofacitinib. Every receptor here comes from a human donor with alopecia areata.

The chain joins TRBV15 to TRBJ1-1; TRBD1 is a possible D gene (5 bases). The CDR3 is 15 residues long. Germline V gene data show CDR1 as LNHNV and CDR2 as YYDKDF (reference sequence). V shed 0 bases and J shed 4 bases, with 12 bases lying between them. This chain's CDR3 is CATSREEGARTEAFF. In DNA, the CDR3 is TGTGCCACCAGCAGAGAGGAAGGGGCGCGCACTGAAGCTTTCTTT. The full variable domain, with the rest looked up from reference TRBV15 and TRBJ1-1, is DAMVIQNPRYQVTQFGKPVTLSCSQTLNHNVMYWYQQKSSQAPKLLFHYYDKDFNNEADTPDNFQSRRPNTSFCFLDIRSPGLGDTAMYLCATSREEGARTEAFFGQGTRLTVV.

As for this clone: The sample contains more than one DNA sequence encoding this CDR3. The chain combines TRBV5-1 with TRBJ1-1; D is ambiguous. The V end lost 4 bases, the J end lost 3 bases, and 4 bases lay between the germline ends. This CDR3 has 11 amino acids. CDR1 and CDR2 (germline): SGHRS, YFSETQ. The CDR3: CASSGDTEAFF. The CDR3 nucleotides are TGCGCCAGCAGCGGCGACACTGAAGCTTTCTTT. The full variable domain, in which reference TRBV5-1 and TRBJ1-1 provide the parts outside the CDR3, is KAGVTQTPRYLIKTRGQQVTLSCSPISGHRSVSWYQQTPGQGLQFLFEYFSETQRNKGNFPGRFSGRQFSNSRSEMNVSTLELGDSALYLCASSGDTEAFFGQGTRLTVV.

This clone was counted at least ten times. The gene calls are TRBV4-2 and TRBJ1-2; TRBD1 matches 9 bases. V was clipped by 4 bases and J by 7 bases; unmatched bases: 4. Germline CDR1 LGHNA, CDR2 YNFKEQ. The CDR3 is 13 residues long. The CDR3 DNA reads as TGTGCCAGCAGCCTCCGGGACAGGGTTGGCTACACCTTC. Protein sequence: CASSLRDRVGYTF.

The genes are TRBV11-2 and TRBJ1-1; a possible D gene is TRBD1 (5 bases). The CDR3 extends over 14 amino acids. Germline V gene sequence: CDR1 SGHAT, CDR2 FQNNGV. Trimming removed 5 bases from V and 0 bases from J, with 10 bases in between. CDR3 amino acids: CASSRGGMNTEAFF. The CDR3 region has the DNA TGTGCCAGCAGCCGGGGGGGAATGAACACTGAAGCTTTCTTT.

J is TRBJ1-2 and V is TRBV15; 8 bases are a match to TRBD1. Germline CDR1 reads LNHNV; CDR2 reads YYDKDF (reference sequence). The CDR3 spans 14 residues. Losses at the gene ends were 5 bases for V and 8 bases for J; bases not matched to a gene: 10. For the CDR3, the DNA is TGTGCCACCAGCGGAAACAACAGGGGGAAGGGCTACACCTTC. This codes for CATSGNNRGKGYTF.

The table lists this clone with a few counts. The chain has TRBV7-9 and TRBJ1-1, with TRBD1 as a possible D gene (6 bases). The CDR3 spans 13 residues. Trimming shortened V by 5 bases and J by 1 base, and 8 bases separated the two germline ends. CDR1 is SEHNR and CDR2 is FQNEAQ in the germline V gene (reference sequence). CDR3 residues: CASSGQPNTEAFF. The CDR3 nucleotides are TGTGCCAGCAGCGGACAGCCGAACACTGAAGCTTTCTTT. The variable domain in full, with the rest retrieved from reference TRBV7-9 and TRBJ1-1, is DTGVSQNPRHKITKRGQNVTFRCDPISEHNRLYWYRQTLGQGPEFLTYFQNEAQLEKSRLLSDRFSAERPKGSFSTLEIQRTEQGDSAMYLCASSGQPNTEAFFGQGTRLTVV.

This clone has a handful of counts. This chain uses TRBV7-2 with TRBJ2-7; TRBD1 matches at 11 bases. Germline CDR1 is SGHTA and CDR2 is FQGNSA. V was pared by 5 bases and J by 3 bases, with 6 bases of the junction left unmatched. This CDR3 is built from 15 residues. DNA of the CDR3: TGTGCCAGCAGCCCTCCGGGACAGGGGGACTACGAGCAGTACTTC. As protein: CASSPPGQGDYEQYF.

This chain links TRBV7-8 with TRBJ1-2, with 8 bases that match TRBD1. This CDR3 is 15 amino acids long. Per germline, CDR1 SGHVS and CDR2 FQNEAQ. Losses at the gene ends were 5 bases for V and 3 bases for J; bases not matched to a gene: 8. This chain's CDR3 is CASSARQGKDYGYTF. In DNA form, the CDR3 reads TGTGCCAGCAGCGCCCGACAGGGGAAGGACTATGGCTACACCTTC.

This clone was picked up a small number of times. This sequence joins TRBV18 and TRBJ1-4; D gene ambiguous. Germline CDR1 KGHSH, CDR2 LQKENI. This CDR3 region has 14 residues. V was cut by 5 bases and J by 3 bases, with 10 bases left in between. In DNA, the CDR3 is TGTGCCAGCTCATCCAGAGTGGCTAATGAAAAACTGTTTTTT. Its translation is CASSSRVANEKLFF.

The V and J genes are TRBV29-1 and TRBJ2-7; D tentatively reads TRBD1 or TRBD2 (5 bases each). With 0 bases removed from V and 0 bases from J, the gap between germline ends came to 9 bases. The CDR3 spans 14 residues. The germline V gene encodes CDR1 SQVTM and CDR2 ANQGSEA. The CDR3 sequence: CSVEDPGTSYEQYF. Here the CDR3 DNA reads TGCAGCGTTGAAGATCCCGGGACCTCCTACGAGCAGTACTTC.

In this sample, this clone turned up a few times. The V gene is TRBV5-1, the J gene TRBJ2-3, with 10 bases that match TRBD2. This CDR3 region has 16 residues. V shed 4 bases, J shed 0 bases, and the junction held 5 bases outside the gene matches. Looked up from germline, CDR1 is SGHRS and CDR2 is YFSETQ. CDR3 nucleotide sequence: TGCGCCAGCAGCCTGAGCGGGGGGGCAAGCACAGATACGCAGTATTTT. Translated, it gives CASSLSGGASTDTQYF.

This clone was seen a handful of times. DNA for the CDR3: TGCAGCGTGGCACGGAGTAACTATGGCTACACCTTC. Encoded protein: CSVARSNYGYTF. The chain couples TRBV29-1 to TRBJ1-2; no clear D gene. From germline, CDR1 is SQVTM and CDR2 ANQGSEA. CDR3 length: 12 residues. Between the trimmed V and J ends, which lost 6 bases and 1 base, there was a span of 9 bases.

V and J are TRBV29-1 and TRBJ2-7; TRBD1 is a possible D gene (6 bases). The germline CDR1 and CDR2 sequences are SQVTM and ANQGSEA. Trimming took 8 bases from V and 2 from J, leaving 13 bases between them. The CDR3 covers 12 residues. In nucleotides, the CDR3 is TGCAGCACCGTGGACAGTACCTACGAGCAGTACTTC. Translated, it gives CSTVDSTYEQYF.

The table lists this clone with a few counts. V is TRBV2 and J is TRBJ1-5; D is undetermined. Germline V gives CDR1 SNHLY, CDR2 FYNNEI. The CDR3 covers 14 residues. V lost 7 bases, J lost 4 bases, and 14 bases lay in between. The CDR3 sequence: CASTLEGGNQPQHF. CDR3 bases: TGTGCCAGCACCCTGGAGGGTGGGAATCAGCCCCAGCATTTT.

This clone has only a few counts. V gene TRBV9 combines with J gene TRBJ2-6; D unresolved. V was trimmed by 0 bases and J by 4 bases, leaving 11 bases between them. The length of the CDR3 is 16 residues. Germline V gene data show CDR1 as SGDLS and CDR2 as YYNGEE. The CDR3 nucleotides are TGTGCCAGCAGCGTAGTGTCCACCGGCGGGGCCAACGTCCTGACTTTC. Encoded protein: CASSVVSTGGANVLTF. Looking up the rest from reference TRBV9 and TRBJ2-6 gives the full variable domain: DSGVTQTPKHLITATGQRVTLRCSPRSGDLSVYWYQQSLDQGLQFLIQYYNGEERAKGNILERFSAQQFPDLHSELNLSSLELGDSALYFCASSVVSTGGANVLTFGAGSRLTVL.

This clone was seen more than once but under ten times. The chain uses TRBV19 and TRBJ2-7, with D uncertain. Per germline, CDR1 LNHDA and CDR2 SQIVND (reference sequence). This CDR3 contains 14 residues. The V gene lost 8 bases and the J gene lost 2 bases, with 16 bases spanning the gap. The CDR3, as DNA: TGTGCCAGTGGCATGGGTCGCGGAACCTACGAGCAGTACTTC. It is translated as CASGMGRGTYEQYF.

To note about this clone: The sample carries other DNA sequences with the same CDR3. The chain joins TRBV29-1 to TRBJ1-1; a possible D gene is TRBD1 (5 bases). V dropped 4 bases and J dropped 0 bases, with 6 bases sitting between them. Germline V lookup: CDR1 SQVTM, CDR2 ANQGSEA. This CDR3 spans 12 amino acids. CDR3 residues: CSVAGLNTEAFF. In DNA, the CDR3 is TGCAGCGTTGCGGGGCTGAACACTGAAGCTTTCTTT.

This clone was counted a few times. The V and J genes are TRBV6-5 and TRBJ2-3; perhaps TRBD2 as D (6 bases). The CDR3 extends over 14 amino acids. In germline, CDR1 is MNHEY, CDR2 SVGAGI. V was clipped by 2 bases and J by 6 bases, with 12 bases between them. The CDR3 protein is CASSYAGPGDTQYF. CDR3 bases: TGTGCCAGCAGTTACGCGGGGCCCGGGGATACGCAGTATTTT.

The V call is TRBV5-6, the J call TRBJ1-2; D remains ambiguous. Germline loops: CDR1 SGHDT, CDR2 YYEEEE. The CDR3 spans 11 residues. V lost 4 bases and J 8 bases, leaving 9 bases between the germline ends. CDR3 bases: TGTGCCAGCAGCATATCGGAGGGCTACACCTTC. It translates to CASSISEGYTF.

V and J are TRBV29-1 and TRBJ2-7, with 8 bases fitting TRBD1. Looked up from germline, CDR1 is SQVTM and CDR2 is ANQGSEA. The CDR3 totals 14 residues. V lost 4 bases, J lost 3 bases, and 8 bases stayed unmatched. CDR3 loop: CSVGIRTGFYEQYF. The CDR3 DNA sequence: TGCAGCGTTGGTATTAGGACAGGGTTCTACGAGCAGTACTTC.

The sample holds a few counts of this clone. The V gene is TRBV29-1, the J gene TRBJ1-2; D not certain. The CDR3 covers 12 residues. The V end was cut by 5 bases, the J end by 4 bases, with 11 bases between. Germline V lookup: CDR1 SQVTM, CDR2 ANQGSEA. Written as DNA, the CDR3 is TGCAGCGTTAATCCCCAACCCTATGGCTACACCTTC. Translated, it gives CSVNPQPYGYTF.

This chain joins TRBV2 and TRBJ2-7, with D possibly called TRBD1 or TRBD2 (5 bases each). V lost 7 bases and J lost 0, with 22 bases in between. The CDR3 loop spans 17 amino acids. Germline CDR1 SNHLY, CDR2 FYNNEI. The CDR3: CASIPLGETRGSYEQYF. The DNA of the CDR3 is TGTGCCAGCATTCCGCTGGGGGAGACTCGCGGCTCCTACGAGCAGTACTTC.

This clone was counted between two and nine times. The rearrangement links TRBV7-3 to TRBJ2-1; D not certain. This CDR3 contains 13 residues. The V gene lost 1 base and the J gene lost 7 bases, with 8 bases spanning the gap. Germline V lookup: CDR1 SGHTA, CDR2 FQGTGA. DNA for the CDR3: TGTGCCAGCAGCTTAATGATGGGGAATGAGCAGTTCTTC. It codes for CASSLMMGNEQFF. Together with reference TRBV7-3 and TRBJ2-1, the CDR3 gives the full variable domain: GAGVSQTPSNKVTEKGKYVELRCDPISGHTALYWYRQSLGQGPEFLIYFQGTGAADDSGLPNDRFFAVRPEGSVSTLKIQRTERGDSAVYLCASSLMMGNEQFFGPGTRLTVL.

This clone showed up just a few times. The rearrangement uses TRBV20-1 and TRBJ2-1, with 7 bases lining up with TRBD1. V lost 6 bases, J lost 9 bases, and 5 bases stayed unmatched. Germline V gene data show CDR1 as DFQATT and CDR2 as SNEGSKA (reference sequence). CDR3 length equals 11 residues. The DNA of the CDR3 is TGCAGTGCAGGGGGCGGAATTGAGCAGTTCTTC. Its translation is CSAGGGIEQFF.

Regarding this clone: This same CDR3 is encoded by further DNA sequences in the sample. The V call is TRBV30, the J call TRBJ1-5; tentatively, D is TRBD1 (5 bases). This CDR3 region has 14 residues. Trimming removed 0 bases at V and 2 bases at J, with 8 bases between. CDR1 and CDR2 (germline): GTSNPN, SVGIG (reference sequence). The CDR3 DNA reads as TGTGCCTGGAGTGTAGGGGTCGGCAATCAGCCCCAGCATTTT. This gives the protein CAWSVGVGNQPQHF.

This clone was picked up a small number of times. The rearrangement joins TRBV4-1 to TRBJ2-1; D gene unclear. Per germline, CDR1 MGHRA and CDR2 YSYEKL. The CDR3 is made up of 14 amino acids. Trimming removed 1 base at V and 6 bases at J, with 10 bases between. The CDR3: CASSQVTAVNEQFF. The CDR3 region has the DNA TGCGCCAGCAGCCAAGTAACGGCCGTCAATGAGCAGTTCTTC.

The chain couples TRBV2 to TRBJ2-1, with 8 bases fitting TRBD1. Germline values: CDR1 SNHLY, CDR2 FYNNEI. Trimming cost V 6 bases and J 4 bases; bases outside gene matches: 2. The CDR3 runs to 13 residues. CDR3 nucleotide sequence: TGTGCCAGCAGGCGGGACAGGTACAATGAGCAGTTCTTC. Its translation: CASRRDRYNEQFF.

This chain links TRBV27 with TRBJ1-1; D may be TRBD1 (5 bases). V was shortened by 4 bases and J by 6 bases, with 12 bases between the two germline ends. The length of the CDR3 is 13 residues. Per germline, CDR1 MNHEY and CDR2 SMNVEV (reference sequence). The CDR3 protein is CASSSGAPPEAFF. For the CDR3, the DNA is TGTGCCAGCAGTTCCGGGGCGCCTCCTGAAGCTTTCTTT.

The chain joins TRBV30 to TRBJ2-5, with D perhaps TRBD1 (6 bases). CDR1 GTSNPN and CDR2 SVGIG come from the germline V gene (reference sequence). This CDR3 is built from 13 residues. V dropped 4 bases and J dropped 5 bases, with 14 bases sitting between them. The CDR3 is CAWTGQGRETQYF. The CDR3 nucleotides are TGTGCCTGGACGGGGCAGGGGCGGGAGACCCAGTACTTC.

This clone was found a few times. This rearrangement joins TRBV29-1 to TRBJ2-5, with D possibly matching TRBD2 (6 bases). Per germline, CDR1 SQVTM and CDR2 ANQGSEA. V was cut by 5 bases and J by 4 bases, with 17 bases left in between. The CDR3 has 14 amino acids. The CDR3 sequence: CSVRSGPGGETQYF. The CDR3 nucleotides read TGCAGCGTTAGGAGCGGGCCCGGGGGAGAGACCCAGTACTTC.

This clone has just a few counts. The chain is built from TRBV5-1 and TRBJ1-5, with TRBD1 identical over 8 bases. Germline lookup yields CDR1 SGHRS and CDR2 YFSETQ. The junction had 5 bases not matched to a gene; V was cut back by 3 bases and J by 6 bases. The CDR3 has 14 residues. DNA for the CDR3: TGCGCCAGCAGCTCGGGACAGGCGGGTCAGCCCCAGCATTTT. Its protein is CASSSGQAGQPQHF.